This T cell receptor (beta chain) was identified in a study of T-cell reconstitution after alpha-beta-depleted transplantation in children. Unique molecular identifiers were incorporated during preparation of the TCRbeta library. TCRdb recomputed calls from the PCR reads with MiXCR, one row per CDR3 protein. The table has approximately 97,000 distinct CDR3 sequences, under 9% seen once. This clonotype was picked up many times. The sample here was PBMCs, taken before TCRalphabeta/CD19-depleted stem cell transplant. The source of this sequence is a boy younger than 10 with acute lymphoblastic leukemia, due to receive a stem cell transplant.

CDR3 coding DNA: TGTGCCAGTAGTTTCAACAGGGATACTGAAGCTTTCTTT. This translates into CASSFNRDTEAFF. V usage is TRBV19 and J usage is TRBJ1-1; a weak D match, TRBD1 (6 bases). Trimming removed 5 bases from V and 5 bases from J, with 12 bases in between. The CDR3 is 13 amino acids. The germline CDR1 and CDR2 sequences are LNHDA and SQIVND (reference sequence).